One T cell receptor (beta chain) is described in this entry. The data were taken from a study of blood T cell repertoires in COVID-19. Across the whole study: Sources were T cells, B-cell-depleted T cells, or PBMCs; the material itself was cDNA or gDNA.

CDR1 KGHDR and CDR2 SFDVKD come from the germline V gene. The length of the CDR3 is 15 residues. Trimming cost V 4 bases and J 4 bases, with 13 bases left between them. Under the authors' procedure: Estimates of nucleated cell counts were drawn from the amplification of reference gene primers. Profiling relied on immunoSEQ multiplex PCR, and the TCRdb table lists in-frame clones only, not all of them. V and J calls and clone size are as listed in that table; D and trimming were resolved from the DNA. The data hold roughly 100,000 clones, with 90% observed a single time. The sequenced sample consisted of peripheral blood. The V and J genes are TRBV24-1 and TRBJ2-1; perhaps TRBD1 as D (6 bases). The sequence was obtained from a man in his forties or fifties with acute or convalescent COVID-19. The CDR3 DNA reads as TGTGCCACCAGTGACCCCGGGACAATTTACAATGAGCAGTTCTTC. It yields the protein CATSDPGTIYNEQFF.